A single sample gave rise to the 20 T cell receptor beta chains below, sequenced in a study of blood T cell repertoires in COVID-19 (dated by TCRdb to between 2020 and 2021). The library was prepared using the immunoSEQ multiplex PCR assay. In its TCRdb copy, this immuneACCESS table keeps in-frame sequences only and misses some clones. Where compared with another copy, unresolved V genes explain less than half of these, and the others have no known cause. This sample has about 280,000 clones in its table, and approximately 85% of those were observed once. Together, the top ten hold about 10% of the sample. Specimen: peripheral blood. These receptors originate from a woman between 65 and 79 years old with acute or convalescent COVID-19.

V is TRBV18 and J is TRBJ1-2; D may be TRBD1 (5 bases). The CDR3 is 16 amino acids. Trimming removed 5 bases at V and 7 bases at J, with 23 bases between. CDR1 is KGHSH, CDR2 LQKENI, per germline. CDR3 DNA sequence: TGTGCCAGCTCAGGAATGAGGGGACTCGAATCTGGTGGCTACACCTTC. Its protein product is CASSGMRGLESGGYTF.

Of note for this clone: A junction boundary mismatches the germline segment, possibly from a read error. The chain has TRBV7-7 and TRBJ1-6; weak D call: TRBD1 (6 bases). Looked up from germline, CDR1 is SSHAT and CDR2 is FNYEAQ (reference sequence). The CDR3 is 12 residues long. CDR3 protein: CASSRCDRPEGF. The CDR3 DNA sequence: TGTGCCAGCAGCCGATGTGACAGGCCCGAGGGCTTT.

The V gene is TRBV4-1, the J gene TRBJ2-1; TRBD2 agrees at 9 bases. The J segment lost 9 bases and the V segment lost 3 bases, leaving 9 bases of the junction unmatched. This CDR3 spans 15 amino acids. Germline V CDR1 and CDR2: MGHRA, YSYEKL. The CDR3 sequence is CASSQGGGATGEQFF. CDR3 sequence (DNA): TGCGCCAGCAGCCAGGGCGGGGGGGCGACGGGTGAGCAGTTCTTC.

The V call is TRBV2, the J call TRBJ1-1, with D uncertain. The ends were cut back, 4 bases at V and 6 bases at J, with 12 bases in the middle. Germline values: CDR1 SNHLY, CDR2 FYNNEI. The CDR3 runs 13 residues. CDR3 nucleotide sequence: TGTGCCAGCAGTGTCGGGTATTTAGCTGAAGCTTTCTTT. Amino acids: CASSVGYLAEAFF.

The chain employs TRBV19 and TRBJ2-6, with 9 bases aligning to TRBD1. The V segment lost 5 bases and the J segment 2 bases; nucleotides outside the gene matches: 10. CDR1 LNHDA and CDR2 SQIVND come from the germline V gene (reference sequence). The CDR3 runs 18 residues. CDR3 region: CASSSRDRVLPGANVLTF. CDR3 sequence (DNA): TGTGCCAGTAGTTCCCGGGACAGGGTGCTCCCTGGGGCCAACGTCCTGACTTTC.

The chain has TRBV2 and TRBJ2-2, with TRBD2 as a possible D gene (6 bases). The V end was cut by 7 bases, the J end by 4 bases, with 13 bases between. This CDR3 has 14 residues. CDR1 is SNHLY and CDR2 is FYNNEI in the germline V gene. Here the CDR3 reads CASNRLEVTGELFF. CDR3 nucleotides: TGTGCCAGCAACCGACTAGAGGTCACCGGGGAGCTGTTTTTT. Full variable domain (rest looked up from reference TRBV2 and TRBJ2-2): EPEVTQTPSHQVTQMGQEVILRCVPISNHLYFYWYRQILGQKVEFLVSFYNNEISEKSEIFDDQFSVERPDGSNFTLKIRSTKLEDSAMYFCASNRLEVTGELFFGEGSRLTVL.

This rearrangement joins TRBV19 to TRBJ1-5; D is perhaps TRBD1 (6 bases). CDR1 is LNHDA and CDR2 is SQIVND in the germline V gene (reference sequence). This CDR3 is built from 14 residues. Between the trimmed V and J ends, which lost 3 bases and 7 bases, there was a span of 13 bases. The CDR3 spells CASSIYREGQPQHF. The CDR3 DNA reads as TGTGCCAGTAGTATCTACAGGGAGGGACAGCCCCAGCATTTT.

This rearrangement joins TRBV18 to TRBJ1-4; D not resolved. V was clipped by 6 bases and J by 7 bases, with 6 bases between them. The CDR3 contains 11 residues. Germline V gene lookup returns CDR1 KGHSH and CDR2 LQKENI. The CDR3 coding sequence is TGTGCCAGCTCCCGGGGTGAAAAACTGTTTTTT. Its protein is CASSRGEKLFF. The full variable domain, with the rest looked up from reference TRBV18 and TRBJ1-4, is NAGVMQNPRHLVRRRGQEARLRCSPMKGHSHVYWYRQLPEEGLKFMVYLQKENIIDESGMPKERFSAEFPKEGPSILRIQQVVRGDSAAYFCASSRGEKLFFGSGTQLSVL.

This sequence joins TRBV30 and TRBJ2-7, with D perhaps TRBD1 (6 bases). From germline, CDR1 is GTSNPN and CDR2 SVGIG (reference sequence). V lost 8 bases and J 1 base, leaving 12 bases between the germline ends. CDR3 length: 12 amino acids. CDR3 sequence: CALAGVSYEQYF. In DNA, the CDR3 is TGTGCCCTGGCAGGGGTGTCCTACGAGCAGTACTTC.

This rearrangement joins TRBV15 to TRBJ2-7, with 9 bases fitting TRBD1. This CDR3 contains 13 residues. V dropped 3 bases and J dropped 4; count of bases not matched to a gene: 1. CDR1 and CDR2 (germline): LNHNV, YYDKDF (reference sequence). The CDR3: CATSRGTGYEQYF. DNA for the CDR3: TGTGCCACCAGCAGGGGGACAGGGTACGAGCAGTACTTC.

The chain combines TRBV30 with TRBJ2-7; 9 bases map to TRBD1. Per the germline V gene, CDR1 is GTSNPN and CDR2 is SVGIG (reference sequence). Trimming removed 3 bases from V and 2 bases from J; junction bases left unmatched: 2. The CDR3 consists of 13 residues. The CDR3 region has the DNA TGTGCCTGGAGGACAGGGGGAACCTACGAGCAGTACTTC. Translating it yields CAWRTGGTYEQYF.

This chain uses TRBV4-2 with TRBJ1-5; 7 nucleotides line up with TRBD1. The J segment lost 5 bases and the V segment lost 4 bases, leaving 5 bases of the junction unmatched. The CDR3 loop spans 14 amino acids. Germline assignment: CDR1 LGHNA and CDR2 YNFKEQ. The CDR3 sequence: CASSLGQPYQPQHF. The CDR3 DNA sequence: TGTGCCAGCAGCCTGGGACAGCCGTATCAGCCCCAGCATTTT.

This chain links TRBV13 with TRBJ1-2; TRBD1 is a possible D gene (5 bases). V shed 6 bases and J shed 0 bases, with 20 bases lying between them. The CDR3 length is 17 residues. Germline CDR1 is PRHDT and CDR2 is FYEKMQ (reference sequence). CDR3 nucleotide sequence: TGTGCCAGCAGTCGAAGTGGACACAGACCTCCTAACTATGGCTACACCTTC. It codes for CASSRSGHRPPNYGYTF. Combining the CDR3 with reference TRBV13 and TRBJ1-2 gives the whole variable domain AAGVIQSPRHLIKEKRETATLKCYPIPRHDTVYWYQQGPGQDPQFLISFYEKMQSDKGSIPDRFSAQQFSDYHSELNMSSLELGDSALYFCASSRSGHRPPNYGYTFGSGTRLTVV.

The rearrangement uses TRBV5-1 and TRBJ1-2; 10 nucleotides agree with TRBD1. Looked up from germline, CDR1 is SGHRS and CDR2 is YFSETQ. V lost 5 bases and J lost 7; bases outside the gene matches: 8. The CDR3 sequence is 14 residues long. Written as DNA, the CDR3 is TGCGCCAGCAGTGCTACGACAGGGGGCGGTGGCTACACCTTC. Translating it yields CASSATTGGGGYTF.

This sequence joins TRBV30 and TRBJ2-7, with D uncertain. This CDR3 has 10 residues. CDR1 is GTSNPN and CDR2 is SVGIG in the germline V gene (reference sequence). V was pared by 8 bases and J by 8 bases, with 13 bases between. The CDR3 DNA reads as TGTGCCCTCGGGTTAGGAAAGCAGTACTTC. It is translated as CALGLGKQYF.

The V gene is TRBV28, the J gene TRBJ2-6; D ambiguous. Germline CDR1 and CDR2: MDHEN and SYDVKM. The V gene lost 6 bases and the J gene lost 1 base, with 10 bases spanning the gap. This CDR3 is built from 15 residues. For the CDR3, the DNA is TGTGCCAGCAGGGCAGAAAGATCTGGGGCCAACGTCCTGACTTTC. Translated: CASRAERSGANVLTF.

This clone appeared a single time. The chain carries TRBV6-5 and TRBJ1-1; D not certain. Germline lookup yields CDR1 MNHEY and CDR2 SVGAGI. CDR3 length: 15 residues. V lost 0 bases and J lost 2, with 10 bases in between. The CDR3 loop reads CASSYSNRVNTEAFF. The CDR3 coding sequence is TGTGCCAGCAGTTACTCGAATCGGGTTAACACTGAAGCTTTCTTT.

This clone was seen a handful of times. V usage is TRBV7-2 and J usage is TRBJ1-2; TRBD1 agrees at 7 bases. Germline V gene data show CDR1 as SGHTA and CDR2 as FQGNSA. There are 14 residues in the CDR3. V was clipped by 5 bases and J by 1 base; unmatched bases: 4. CDR3 protein: CASSGRDSNYGYTF. The CDR3 DNA sequence: TGTGCCAGCAGCGGCCGGGACAGTAACTATGGCTACACCTTC.

The chain employs TRBV9 and TRBJ1-1, with TRBD1 matching 11 bases. V shed 3 bases and J 5 bases; nucleotides not matched to a gene: 6. From germline, CDR1 is SGDLS and CDR2 YYNGEE. This CDR3 region has 15 residues. The CDR3 sequence: CASSALGTGGTEAFF. Written as DNA, the CDR3 is TGTGCCAGCAGCGCCCTCGGGACAGGGGGAACTGAAGCTTTCTTT. The variable domain in full, completed from reference TRBV9 and TRBJ1-1, reads DSGVTQTPKHLITATGQRVTLRCSPRSGDLSVYWYQQSLDQGLQFLIQYYNGEERAKGNILERFSAQQFPDLHSELNLSSLELGDSALYFCASSALGTGGTEAFFGQGTRLTVV.

V gene TRBV3-1 (or the pseudogene TRBV3-2) combines with J gene TRBJ2-5, with TRBD2 matching over 8 bases. The CDR3 has 15 residues. The V segment lost 4 bases and the J segment 5 bases; nucleotides outside the gene matches: 9. Looked up from germline, CDR1 is LGHDT and CDR2 is YNNKEL (reference sequence). CDR3: CASSRRTGGRETQYF. In DNA form, the CDR3 reads TGTGCCAGCAGCCGTCGGACGGGGGGGCGGGAGACCCAGTACTTC.